The clone carrying this T cell receptor (beta chain) was counted at least ten times. Trimming at V came to 7 bases and at J to 2 bases, leaving 10 bases not matched to a gene. Germline V gene lookup returns CDR1 MNHNS and CDR2 SASEGT. This CDR3 spans 15 amino acids. TCRdb re-called the PCR reads through MiXCR. In the table there are some 10,000 clones, approximately 24% of which are singletons. This specimen belongs to a study of metastatic and nonmetastatic thyroid tumors. Every patient was untreated before thyroid surgery. Sequencing was carried out using tumor tissue. The chain couples TRBV6-1 to TRBJ2-7; 8 nucleotides align to TRBD1. The sequence was obtained from a female donor with papillary thyroid cancer or a benign thyroid nodule (not recorded which). Some clones in this sample may be carry-over from other donors' samples. CDR3 DNA: TGTGCCAGCACCGACAGGGGCTTTACTACCTACGAGCAGTACTTC. Translation gives CASTDRGFTTYEQYF.